This TCR beta chain emerged from a study of blood T cell repertoires in COVID-19. Study context: There were acute and convalescent COVID-19 samples, and they came from the United States, Italy and Spain.

Enrolled through a virtual design, the participants were between roughly 18 and 100 years of age and came from some 26 US areas. Assignment of participants to cohorts was predicated upon participant-reported clinical history. The table came from immunoSEQ multiplex PCR; TCRdb's copy has only in-frame clones and leaves some out. The table shows 300,000 to 350,000 clones, with roughly 88% occurring only once. The sample was PBMCs or T cells enriched from blood (not recorded which). The sequence was obtained from a man aged 25-40 years who had recovered from COVID-19.

The CDR3 coding sequence is TGTGCCAGCAGCACCGACAGGGACACTGAAGCTTTCTTT. This codes for CASSTDRDTEAFF. This chain links TRBV7-3 with TRBJ1-1; the match to TRBD1 covers 7 bases. The CDR3 runs to 13 residues. V was pared by 5 bases and J by 3 bases, with 3 bases of the junction left unmatched. Per germline, CDR1 SGHTA and CDR2 FQGTGA.